Below are 27 T cell receptor beta chains sequenced from a single sample in a study of regulatory T cells in long-lasting Graves disease. As to time point: persistent/refractory GD, antithyroid drugs over 5 years with positive TRAb. Generation of the TCR library employed RNA extracted from PBMCs. The TCR beta library used iRepertoire HTBI primers with Arm-PCR amplification of CDR3. In TCRdb, the multiplex PCR reads were re-called with MiXCR into one record per CDR3 protein. In the table there are some 440,000 distinct CDR3 sequences, 20% to 25% of which are singletons. The specimen was peripheral blood mononuclear cells (PBMCs), collected when the disease was refractory, from a patient treated with antithyroid drugs. The source is a female donor with Graves disease.

This clonotype was counted at least ten times. This rearrangement joins TRBV20-1 to TRBJ1-2; 8 nucleotides match TRBD1. Trimming took 4 bases from V and 7 from J; bases not matched to a gene: 5. The germline CDR1 and CDR2 sequences are DFQATT and SNEGSKA (reference sequence). The CDR3 is made up of 12 amino acids. For the CDR3, the DNA is TGCAGTGCTATAGGGACAGGCTCTGGCTACACCTTC. It specifies CSAIGTGSGYTF.

The chain joins TRBV18 to TRBJ1-1; D is ambiguous. Looked up from germline, CDR1 is KGHSH and CDR2 is LQKENI. Trimming took 3 bases from V and 2 from J, leaving 16 bases between them. The CDR3 loop spans 16 amino acids. The CDR3 coding sequence is TGTGCCAGCTCACCGGAGTTCAGGAGACAAAACACTGAAGCTTTCTTT. Translated, it gives CASSPEFRRQNTEAFF.

The chain has TRBV5-1 and TRBJ1-1; 7 nucleotides align to TRBD1. The germline V gene encodes CDR1 SGHRS and CDR2 YFSETQ. V shed 4 bases, J shed 5 bases, and the junction held 11 bases outside the gene matches. The length of the CDR3 is 15 residues. The CDR3 spells CASSPTGRSLTEAFF. In nucleotides, the CDR3 is TGCGCCAGCAGCCCGACAGGGCGGAGTTTGACTGAAGCTTTCTTT.

A few counts support this clonotype. The chain joins TRBV6-5 to TRBJ1-5; D gene unclear. The CDR3 has 14 amino acids. V was clipped by 2 bases and J by 3 bases, with 8 bases between them. Germline loops: CDR1 MNHEY, CDR2 SVGAGI. The CDR3: CASSYGVNNQPQHF. The CDR3 region has the DNA TGTGCCAGCAGTTACGGGGTAAACAATCAGCCCCAGCATTTT.

This clonotype was detected ten times or more. This chain joins TRBV6-1 and TRBJ1-5; D gene ambiguous. Per germline, CDR1 MNHNS and CDR2 SASEGT. The CDR3 consists of 14 residues. V lost 7 bases and J 1 base, leaving 11 bases between the germline ends. CDR3 amino acids: CASKGVGSNQPQHF. CDR3 bases: TGTGCCAGCAAAGGCGTAGGGAGCAATCAGCCCCAGCATTTT.

The sample holds many counts of this clonotype. The chain has TRBV14 and TRBJ2-7; TRBD1 might be the D (6 bases). Germline lookup yields CDR1 SGHDN and CDR2 FVKESK. The CDR3 extends over 14 amino acids. V lost 3 bases, J lost 5 bases, and 14 bases lay in between. The CDR3 spells CASSQIIQGDEQYF. DNA of the CDR3: TGTGCCAGCAGCCAGATCATACAGGGTGACGAGCAGTACTTC.

This clonotype was seen at least ten times. J is TRBJ1-3 and V is TRBV27; D remains unclear. Germline CDR1 and CDR2: MNHEY and SMNVEV (reference sequence). The CDR3 has 14 residues. Trimming left V 5 bases short and J 4 bases short, with 12 bases between. CDR3 nucleotides: TGTGCCAGCAGTCCCCTATCCACCGGAAACACCATATATTTT. As protein: CASSPLSTGNTIYF.

The chain has TRBV7-2 and TRBJ2-3, with 9 bases fitting TRBD2. The trim removed 1 base at V and 8 bases at J, leaving 16 bases unmatched. The CDR3 length is 18 residues. Looked up from germline, CDR1 is SGHTA and CDR2 is FQGNSA. The CDR3 region is CASSLERPSGTLFVTQYF. The CDR3 DNA reads as TGTGCCAGCAGCTTAGAACGGCCTAGCGGGACTCTGTTTGTTACGCAGTATTTT.

This clonotype was counted only a few times. This rearrangement joins TRBV28 to TRBJ1-3; 8 bases line up with TRBD1. The CDR3 runs to 17 residues. Germline CDR1 is MDHEN and CDR2 is SYDVKM. J was trimmed by 0 bases and V by 7 bases; bases with no gene match: 11. Here the CDR3 DNA reads TGTGCCAGCAAGGCCGCAGGGGGCTCAAACTCTGGAAACACCATATATTTT. Residues: CASKAAGGSNSGNTIYF.

The J gene is TRBJ2-7, the V gene TRBV5-1; 8 positions agree with TRBD1. This CDR3 comprises 15 residues. Germline V gene data show CDR1 as SGHRS and CDR2 as YFSETQ. V lost 0 bases and J lost 4; bases outside the gene matches: 6. In nucleotides, the CDR3 is TGCGCCAGCAGCTTGGAGGGGACAGGACTTTACGAGCAGTACTTC. Translation: CASSLEGTGLYEQYF.

A few counts support this clonotype. The V gene is TRBV20-1, the J gene TRBJ2-1; 9 bases agree with TRBD2. J lost 9 bases, V lost 6 bases, and 15 bases had no gene match. Germline CDR1 and CDR2: DFQATT and SNEGSKA (reference sequence). This CDR3 has 15 amino acids. The CDR3 protein is CSARGFEAGGVEQFF. CDR3 DNA: TGCAGTGCCCGGGGATTTGAGGCGGGAGGGGTTGAGCAGTTCTTC.

Note on this clonotype: Given a much more abundant clone one base away, this may be a read error. J is TRBJ2-7 and V is TRBV7-9; 10 bases align to TRBD1. The CDR3 has 16 residues. Germline V lookup: CDR1 SEHNR, CDR2 FQNEAQ (reference sequence). The CDR3 nucleotides read TGTACCAGCAGCTTAGGACCGGGACAGGGGCTCCACGAGCAGTACTTC. Its translation is CTSSLGPGQGLHEQYF.

Concerning this clonotype itself: At one of its ends the junction is not consistent with the germline gene, which may arise from a read error. This chain uses TRBV15 with TRBJ1-1; D may be TRBD1 (5 bases). This CDR3 has 16 amino acids. The germline CDR1 and CDR2 sequences are LNHNV and YYDKDF (reference sequence). The CDR3 DNA sequence: TGTGCCACCAGCAGAGCCCTCCGCAGGGCGAACACTGAAGCTTTGTTT. It yields the protein CATSRALRRANTEALF.

This clonotype was counted between two and nine times. The V and J genes are TRBV9 and TRBJ2-2; D may be TRBD2 (6 bases). Trimming cost V 2 bases and J 8 bases, with 13 bases left between them. This CDR3 has 14 amino acids. Per germline, CDR1 SGDLS and CDR2 YYNGEE. The CDR3 protein is CASSVHGRGGELFF. In DNA, the CDR3 is TGTGCCAGCAGCGTCCACGGGAGAGGAGGGGAGCTGTTTTTT.

On this clonotype itself: This may arise from a read error, as a much more abundant clone is one base away. This chain links TRBV6-1 with TRBJ2-5; no definite D call. This CDR3 region has 14 residues. Per germline, CDR1 MNHNS and CDR2 SASEGT. The CDR3 reads CTSSQYGPQETQYF. The CDR3 DNA reads as TGTACCAGCAGTCAATACGGGCCCCAAGAGACCCAGTACTTC.

Concerning this clonotype: One base away lies a much larger clone, so this may be a sequencing read error. The chain employs TRBV2 and TRBJ2-7; a possible D gene is TRBD2 (6 bases). The germline V gene has CDR1 SNHLY and CDR2 FYNNEI. The CDR3 has 13 amino acids. The CDR3 DNA sequence: TGTGCCAGCGAAGGGACTTCTAACTACGGGCAGTACTTC. It specifies CASEGTSNYGQYF.

The table lists this clonotype with a few counts. The chain is built from TRBV11-1 and TRBJ1-3; no reliable D call. V lost 5 bases and J 4 bases, leaving 9 bases between the germline ends. The CDR3 consists of 13 residues. The V gene's germline CDR1 is SGHAT and CDR2 FQDESV (reference sequence). The CDR3 loop reads CASSRTFGNTIYF. In DNA form, the CDR3 reads TGTGCCAGCAGCAGGACCTTCGGAAACACCATATATTTT. Full variable domain (rest looked up from reference TRBV11-1 and TRBJ1-3): EAEVAQSPRYKITEKSQAVAFWCDPISGHATLYWYRQILGQGPELLVQFQDESVVDDSQLPKDRFSAERLKGVDSTLKIQPAELGDSAMYLCASSRTFGNTIYFGEGSWLTVV.

This clonotype was counted a few times. V and J are TRBV2 and TRBJ1-3; D is uncertain. Germline CDR1 is SNHLY and CDR2 is FYNNEI. Trimming shortened V by 4 bases and J by 1 base, and 8 bases separated the two germline ends. The CDR3 covers 14 residues. The CDR3 region has the DNA TGTGCCAGCAGTGCGGGGATTTCTGGAAACACCATATATTTT. This encodes CASSAGISGNTIYF. The variable domain in full, completed from reference TRBV2 and TRBJ1-3, reads EPEVTQTPSHQVTQMGQEVILRCVPISNHLYFYWYRQILGQKVEFLVSFYNNEISEKSEIFDDQFSVERPDGSNFTLKIRSTKLEDSAMYFCASSAGISGNTIYFGEGSWLTVV.

This clonotype was counted a few times. The V gene is TRBV7-2, the J gene TRBJ2-7; 9 nucleotides line up with TRBD2. This CDR3 has 15 residues. V was pared by 6 bases and J by 5 bases, with 11 bases of the junction left unmatched. Germline loops: CDR1 SGHTA, CDR2 FQGNSA. CDR3 coding DNA: TGTGCCAGCAGGGAATTGAGCGGGAGGTTCCACGAGCAGTACTTC. Translated, it gives CASRELSGRFHEQYF.

This clonotype occurred a few times. The genes are TRBV20-1 and TRBJ1-2; a weak D match, TRBD1 (6 bases). CDR1 and CDR2 from the germline V gene are DFQATT and SNEGSKA (reference sequence). The CDR3 loop spans 10 amino acids. Trimming stripped 8 bases from V and 2 bases from J, with 6 bases between. The CDR3 nucleotides are TGCAGTACAGGGAACTATGGCTACACCTTC. Translation: CSTGNYGYTF.

This clonotype appeared many times. The genes are TRBV5-1 and TRBJ1-2; TRBD1 aligns across 9 bases. Germline assignment: CDR1 SGHRS and CDR2 YFSETQ. The CDR3 has 17 residues. J lost 4 bases, V lost 5 bases, and 15 bases had no gene match. CDR3 nucleotide sequence: TGCGCCAGCAGAGGGGACAGGGAAGGGTTACGCGGCTATGGCTACACCTTC. Protein sequence: CASRGDREGLRGYGYTF.

This clonotype came up many times. The chain recombines TRBV27 with TRBJ2-7; 8 bases are a match to TRBD1. CDR3 length: 13 amino acids. Trimming took 9 bases from V and 3 from J; bases not matched to a gene: 7. The V gene's germline CDR1 is MNHEY and CDR2 SMNVEV (reference sequence). CDR3 loop: CASAGDRGYEQYF. In nucleotides, the CDR3 is TGTGCCAGTGCCGGTGACAGGGGCTACGAGCAGTACTTC.

In its sample, this clonotype was seen many times. V is TRBV2 and J is TRBJ1-1; a possible D gene is TRBD1 (5 bases). The CDR3 sequence is 15 residues long. The germline V and J ends were trimmed by 7 bases and 1 base, with 16 bases remaining between them. Germline V lookup: CDR1 SNHLY, CDR2 FYNNEI. The CDR3 sequence: CASTGRQLSNTEAFF. CDR3 bases: TGTGCCAGCACGGGGCGTCAGCTATCGAACACTGAAGCTTTCTTT.

This clonotype showed up just a few times. The chain recombines TRBV7-9 with TRBJ2-7; unclear D gene. The CDR3 consists of 14 residues. Germline V CDR1 and CDR2: SEHNR, FQNEAQ (reference sequence). Trimming took 6 bases from V and 3 from J, leaving 15 bases between them. As DNA, the CDR3 is TGTGCCAGCAGTCCTCTTGAGCAGCGCTACGAGCAGTACTTC. It encodes CASSPLEQRYEQYF.

The chain uses TRBV5-1 and TRBJ1-1; 9 nucleotides agree with TRBD1. Germline CDR1 SGHRS, CDR2 YFSETQ. The CDR3 runs to 14 residues. J lost 7 bases, V lost 5 bases, and 9 bases had no gene match. In DNA, the CDR3 is TGCGCCAGCAGACATGGGGACAGGGTTGGTGAAGCTTTCTTT. Its protein is CASRHGDRVGEAFF.

The chain couples TRBV7-6 to TRBJ1-5, with a possible D match to TRBD1 (5 bases). This CDR3 has 14 residues. Per the germline V gene, CDR1 is SGHVS and CDR2 is FNYEAQ. V lost 3 bases and J 6 bases, leaving 12 bases between the germline ends. The CDR3 coding sequence is TGTGCCAGCAGCTTGGGGCAGGAAAGTCAGCCCCAGCATTTT. Amino acids: CASSLGQESQPQHF. Looking up the rest from reference TRBV7-6 and TRBJ1-5 gives the full variable domain: GAGVSQSPRYKVTKRGQDVALRCDPISGHVSLYWYRQALGQGPEFLTYFNYEAQQDKSGLPNDRFSAERPEGSISTLTIQRTEQRDSAMYRCASSLGQESQPQHFGDGTRLSIL.

This clonotype was found many times. J is TRBJ1-2 and V is TRBV18; weak D call: TRBD1 (6 bases). Germline V CDR1 and CDR2: KGHSH, LQKENI. The length of the CDR3 is 16 residues. Between the trimmed V and J ends, which lost 2 bases and 1 base, there was a span of 14 bases. The CDR3 protein is CASSPGGTNFNYGYTF. For the CDR3, the DNA is TGTGCCAGCTCACCAGGGGGGACAAATTTTAACTATGGCTACACCTTC.